One and the same sample provided the 18 T cell receptor beta chains below, sequenced in a study of shared clonotypes between healthy human individuals. Clones were read by immunoSEQ multiplex PCR, and TCRdb kept only the in-frame ones, dropping some. The table lists some 2,400,000 clones, approximately 96% of them singletons, with about 0.13% in the top ten. The specimen was naive CD4+ T cells sorted from blood. Subset meaning: CD45RA+ positively selected. Receptor source: a man aged 18 to 30 in good health.

In its sample, this clone was seen a few times. V is TRBV20-1 and J is TRBJ1-1, with no clear D. The V end was cut by 7 bases, the J end by 5 bases, with 8 bases between. There are 10 residues in the CDR3. CDR1 and CDR2 (germline): DFQATT, SNEGSKA (reference sequence). The CDR3 protein is CSGARTEAFF. CDR3 DNA sequence: TGCAGTGGGGCAAGAACTGAAGCTTTCTTT.

The chain joins TRBV5-1 to TRBJ2-7; perhaps TRBD1 as D (6 bases). Germline assignment: CDR1 SGHRS and CDR2 YFSETQ. The CDR3 is 14 amino acids. V was trimmed by 4 bases and J by 5 bases, leaving 16 bases between them. The CDR3 is CASSRPDRMHEQYF. The CDR3 nucleotides read TGCGCCAGCAGCCGACCTGACAGGATGCACGAGCAGTACTTC.

The V and J genes are TRBV27 and TRBJ2-1, with D hard to call. V was shortened by 6 bases and J by 6 bases, with 18 bases between the two germline ends. This CDR3 region has 15 residues. Germline CDR1 and CDR2: MNHEY and SMNVEV (reference sequence). CDR3 sequence (DNA): TGTGCCAGCAGAGGCCTCGAGACATGGAGCAATGAGCAGTTCTTC. This encodes CASRGLETWSNEQFF.

J is TRBJ1-6 and V is TRBV28; 7 bases fit TRBD1. Trimming removed 6 bases from V and 8 bases from J; junction bases left unmatched: 10. The CDR3 length is 15 residues. Germline CDR1 is MDHEN and CDR2 is SYDVKM. The DNA for the CDR3 is TGTGCCAGCAGAGTCTCCGGGACAGAGCATTCACCCCTCCACTTT. This sequence encodes CASRVSGTEHSPLHF.

The chain combines TRBV18 with TRBJ1-1; D remains ambiguous. The CDR3 length is 12 residues. The germline CDR1 and CDR2 sequences are KGHSH and LQKENI. Trimming took 2 bases from V and 5 from J, leaving 6 bases between them. CDR3 DNA sequence: TGTGCCAGCTCACCAGGACGGACTGAAGCTTTCTTT. It yields the protein CASSPGRTEAFF.

This chain uses TRBV7-2 with TRBJ2-7, with D possibly TRBD2 on 5 matching bases. CDR1 and CDR2 (germline): SGHTA, FQGNSA. V was trimmed by 1 base and J by 2 bases, leaving 6 bases between them. This CDR3 is built from 13 residues. The CDR3 spells CASSLEEAYEQYF. CDR3 DNA: TGTGCCAGCAGCTTAGAGGAGGCCTACGAGCAGTACTTC.

For this clone: The sample holds other DNA sequences that translate to the same CDR3. For the CDR3, the DNA is TGTGCCAGCAGCTTGATCACGTATCAAGAGACCCAGTACTTC. Translation gives CASSLITYQETQYF. V gene TRBV7-9 combines with J gene TRBJ2-5; no firm D call. V lost 3 bases to trimming and J lost 2 bases, with 10 bases between them. The CDR3 is made up of 14 amino acids. From germline, CDR1 is SEHNR and CDR2 FQNEAQ (reference sequence). The variable domain in full, with the rest retrieved from reference TRBV7-9 and TRBJ2-5, is DTGVSQNPRHKITKRGQNVTFRCDPISEHNRLYWYRQTLGQGPEFLTYFQNEAQLEKSRLLSDRFSAERPKGSFSTLEIQRTEQGDSAMYLCASSLITYQETQYFGPGTRLLVL.

The chain is built from TRBV30 and TRBJ1-3; 7 nucleotides match TRBD1. Germline V gene data show CDR1 as GTSNPN and CDR2 as SVGIG (reference sequence). There are 17 residues in the CDR3. Germline trimming cut 5 bases from V and 0 bases from J; bases unmatched to any gene: 13. The CDR3 spells CAWRTGAGGSSGNTIYF. In DNA, the CDR3 is TGTGCCTGGCGGACGGGGGCAGGGGGGAGCTCTGGAAACACCATATATTTT.

The gene calls are TRBV18 and TRBJ1-5, with 7 bases that match TRBD1. Germline V gene sequence: CDR1 KGHSH, CDR2 LQKENI. This CDR3 is built from 16 residues. J lost 0 bases, V lost 3 bases, and 5 bases had no gene match. CDR3 region: CASSPAGTVSNQPQHF. DNA of the CDR3: TGTGCCAGCTCACCGGCCGGGACAGTTAGCAATCAGCCCCAGCATTTT.

The chain links TRBV7-9 to TRBJ1-1; weak D call: TRBD1 (6 bases). Looked up from germline, CDR1 is SEHNR and CDR2 is FQNEAQ (reference sequence). The V gene lost 5 bases and the J gene lost 7 bases, with 14 bases spanning the gap. The CDR3 extends over 13 amino acids. CDR3 residues: CASSAQGNIEAFF. The CDR3 nucleotides are TGTGCCAGCAGCGCACAGGGAAATATTGAAGCTTTCTTT.

The chain joins TRBV19 to TRBJ1-6; tentative D call: TRBD1 (6 bases). The V and J ends lost 5 bases and 2 bases respectively, with 22 bases between them. The CDR3 is 19 residues long. Germline assignment: CDR1 LNHDA and CDR2 SQIVND (reference sequence). CDR3 bases: TGTGCCAGTAGTCTACACCTACCTGGACAGACCACCTATAATTCACCCCTCCACTTT. Protein sequence: CASSLHLPGQTTYNSPLHF.

The J gene is TRBJ2-3, the V gene TRBV28; D remains unclear. This CDR3 region has 12 residues. The V gene lost 7 bases and the J gene lost 5 bases, with 10 bases spanning the gap. Looked up from germline, CDR1 is MDHEN and CDR2 is SYDVKM. Written as DNA, the CDR3 is TGTGCCAGCACAAGGGCCAGAGATACGCAGTATTTT. This translates into CASTRARDTQYF.

The chain links TRBV5-1 to TRBJ2-6; 7 bases map to TRBD1. CDR3 length: 19 amino acids. Germline CDR1 is SGHRS and CDR2 is YFSETQ. V was clipped by 1 base and J by 0 bases; unmatched bases: 10. The CDR3 DNA reads TGCGCCAGCAGCTTGACAGGGGCACTTCTTGGCTCTGGGGCCAACGTCCTGACTTTC. It codes for CASSLTGALLGSGANVLTF.

V and J are TRBV6-6 and TRBJ1-2; the D is unclear. The CDR3 loop spans 13 amino acids. Germline V CDR1 and CDR2: MNHNY, SVGAGI (reference sequence). V lost 2 bases and J 4 bases, leaving 8 bases between the germline ends. As DNA, the CDR3 is TGTGCCAGCAGTTACGAGGGCCCCTATGGCTACACCTTC. Its translation: CASSYEGPYGYTF.

This chain connects TRBV4-1 to TRBJ1-1; D not resolved. The CDR3 runs to 15 residues. Trimming stripped 0 bases from V and 0 bases from J, with 8 bases between. Germline V gene lookup returns CDR1 MGHRA and CDR2 YSYEKL. Here the CDR3 DNA reads TGCGCCAGCAGCCAAGACGCAGAGATGAACACTGAAGCTTTCTTT. Protein product: CASSQDAEMNTEAFF.

Regarding this clone: An end of the junction differs from the germline gene, which may be a read error. Other DNA sequences in this sample translate to the same CDR3. The chain combines TRBV7-7 with TRBJ2-3, with D unresolved. This CDR3 is 13 amino acids long. Looked up from germline, CDR1 is SSHAT and CDR2 is FNYEAQ (reference sequence). CDR3 sequence reads: CASSLTGTDTQYF. The CDR3, as DNA: TGTGCTAGCAGCTTAACAGGCACAGATACGCAGTATTTT.

V is TRBV27 and J is TRBJ1-1; no clear D gene. The CDR3 is 12 residues long. V was clipped by 4 bases and J by 6 bases, with 9 bases between them. CDR1 and CDR2 (germline): MNHEY, SMNVEV (reference sequence). The CDR3 loop is CASSSGSAEAFF. The CDR3 DNA reads as TGTGCCAGCAGTTCGGGGAGCGCTGAAGCTTTCTTT.

The J gene is TRBJ2-3, the V gene TRBV4-1; TRBD2 agrees at 7 bases. This CDR3 has 17 residues. Per the germline V gene, CDR1 is MGHRA and CDR2 is YSYEKL. After removal of 3 bases from V and 6 bases from J, the junction contained 15 bases not matched to a gene. The CDR3 is CASSHQGLTVTEDTQYF. For the CDR3, the DNA is TGCGCCAGCAGCCACCAGGGACTAACAGTCACAGAGGATACGCAGTATTTT.